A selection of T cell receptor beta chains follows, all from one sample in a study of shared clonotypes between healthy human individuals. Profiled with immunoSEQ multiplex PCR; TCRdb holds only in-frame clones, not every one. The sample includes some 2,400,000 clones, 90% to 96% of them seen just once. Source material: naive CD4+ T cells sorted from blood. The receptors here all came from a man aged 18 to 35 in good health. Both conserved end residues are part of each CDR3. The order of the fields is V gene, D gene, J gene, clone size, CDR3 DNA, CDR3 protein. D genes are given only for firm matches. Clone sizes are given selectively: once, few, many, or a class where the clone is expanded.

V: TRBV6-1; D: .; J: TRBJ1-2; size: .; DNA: TGTGCCAGCAGTGAAGGGGATCTCTCCTATGGCTACACCTTC; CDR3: CASSEGDLSYGYTF
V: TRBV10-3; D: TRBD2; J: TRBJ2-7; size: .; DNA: TGTGCCATCAGTCCCCTAGGGACTAGCGGGTCCTCCTACGAGCAGTACTTC; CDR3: CAISPLGTSGSSYEQYF
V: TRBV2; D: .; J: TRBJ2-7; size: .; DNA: TGTGCCAGCGGCATACAGGGTCGGTTGGGCTACGAGCAGTACTTC; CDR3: CASGIQGRLGYEQYF
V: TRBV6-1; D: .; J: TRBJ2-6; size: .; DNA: TGTGCCACCCTAATGGCTGGGGCCAACGTCCTGACTTTC; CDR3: CATLMAGANVLTF
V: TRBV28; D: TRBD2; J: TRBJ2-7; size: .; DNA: TGTGCCAGCAGTTTTGGGGGGGAGTACGAGCAGTACTTC; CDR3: CASSFGGEYEQYF
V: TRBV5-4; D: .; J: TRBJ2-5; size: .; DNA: TGTGCCAGCAGCTCTGGGTGGAACCAAGAGACCCAGTACTTC; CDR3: CASSSGWNQETQYF
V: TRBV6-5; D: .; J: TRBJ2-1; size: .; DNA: TGTGCCAGCAGTCCTTCAACGAGCTCCTACAATGAGCAGTTCTTC; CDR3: CASSPSTSSYNEQFF
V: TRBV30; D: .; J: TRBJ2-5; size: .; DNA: TGTGCCTGGACCCGATTCTCAGAGACCCAGTACTTC; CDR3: CAWTRFSETQYF
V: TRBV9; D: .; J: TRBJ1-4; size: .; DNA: TGTGCCAGCAGCCCGACGTTCCAGGGCCATAATGAAAAACTGTTTTTT; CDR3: CASSPTFQGHNEKLFF
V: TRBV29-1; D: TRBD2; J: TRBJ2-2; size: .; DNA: TGCAGCGCTAGAGCGGGAGGGCTAACCGGGGAGCTGTTTTTT; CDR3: CSARAGGLTGELFF
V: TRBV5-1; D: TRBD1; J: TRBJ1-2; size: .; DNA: TGCGCCAGCAGCCTCGGGACAGACCCTAACTATGGCTACACCTTC; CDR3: CASSLGTDPNYGYTF
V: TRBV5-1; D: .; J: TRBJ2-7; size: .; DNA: TGCGCCAGCAGCATTCCTACTCCAAGCCAAAACTACGAGCAGTACTTC; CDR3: CASSIPTPSQNYEQYF
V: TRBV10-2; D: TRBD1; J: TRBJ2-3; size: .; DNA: TGCGCCAGCAGTCCCGGGACAGCCACAGATACGCAGTATTTT; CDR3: CASSPGTATDTQYF
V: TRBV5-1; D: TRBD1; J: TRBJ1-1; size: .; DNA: TGCGCCAGCAGCCTTAACAGGGGGACGAACACTGAAGCTTTCTTT; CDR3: CASSLNRGTNTEAFF
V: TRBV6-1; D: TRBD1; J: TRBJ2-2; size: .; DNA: TGTGCCAGCAGCCAGGGGGCGAACACCGGGGAGCTGTTTTTT; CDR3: CASSQGANTGELFF
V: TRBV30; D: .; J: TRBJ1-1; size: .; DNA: TGTGCCTGGAGTGAGGTTGGGACTGAAGCTTTCTTT; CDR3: CAWSEVGTEAFF
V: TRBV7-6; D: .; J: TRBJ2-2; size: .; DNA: TGTGCCAGCAGCTTAGCGCCGGCCTCGGAGCTGTTTTTT; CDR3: CASSLAPASELFF
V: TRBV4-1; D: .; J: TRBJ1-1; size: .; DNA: TGCGCCAGCAGACACGAGGCAGGGCGGACTGAAGCTTTCTTT; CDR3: CASRHEAGRTEAFF
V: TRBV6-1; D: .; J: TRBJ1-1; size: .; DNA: TGTGCCAGCAGTGAAAACACAGCTGGGATGAACACTGAAGCTTTCTTT; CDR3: CASSENTAGMNTEAFF
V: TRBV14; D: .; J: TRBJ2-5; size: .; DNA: TGTGCCAGCAGCCAAGGTCCCAGGGTTGTGGAGACCCAGTACTTC; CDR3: CASSQGPRVVETQYF
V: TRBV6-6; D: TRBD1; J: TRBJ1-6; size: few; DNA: TGTGCCAGCAGCCCGGGACAGAATTCACCCCTCCACTTT; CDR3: CASSPGQNSPLHF
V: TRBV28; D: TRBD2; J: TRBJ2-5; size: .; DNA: TGTGCCAGCAGCCGACTAGCGGGGATTGAGACCCAGTACTTC; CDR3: CASSRLAGIETQYF
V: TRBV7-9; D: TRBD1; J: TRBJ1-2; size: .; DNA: TGTGCCAGCAGCTTTCAGGGACAGAACTATGGCTACACCTTC; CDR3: CASSFQGQNYGYTF
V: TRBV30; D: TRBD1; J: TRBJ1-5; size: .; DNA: TGTGCCTGGACCGACGGACAGGGACCTTTCAATCAGCCCCAGCATTTT; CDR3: CAWTDGQGPFNQPQHF
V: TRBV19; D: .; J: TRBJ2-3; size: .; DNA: TGTGCCAGTAGAGAGGGACGGAGTACTAGCACAGATACGCAGTATTTT; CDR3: CASREGRSTSTDTQYF
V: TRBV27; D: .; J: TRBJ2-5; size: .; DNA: TGTGCCAGCAGTTGGGACACCTTGAGCAAAGAGACCCAGTACTTC; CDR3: CASSWDTLSKETQYF